These 20 T cell receptor beta chains came from one sample sequenced in a study of blood T cell repertoires in COVID-19. Data came from immunoSEQ multiplex PCR; TCRdb stores just in-frame clones and leaves some out. The sample yields around 140,000 clones, 80% seen once. The sequenced material came from peripheral blood. These receptors originate from a man between 65 and 85 years old who had recovered from COVID-19.

The chain uses TRBV4-1 and TRBJ2-1; 8 bases match TRBD2. CDR3 size: 18 residues. Germline trimming cut 0 bases from V and 8 bases from J; bases unmatched to any gene: 15. Germline CDR1 and CDR2: MGHRA and YSYEKL. CDR3 residues: CASSQDPVGAGAGDEQFF. The CDR3 DNA reads TGCGCCAGCAGCCAAGACCCTGTGGGAGCGGGAGCGGGGGATGAGCAGTTCTTC.

V usage is TRBV6-1 and J usage is TRBJ2-4; 14 bases are a match to TRBD2. The ends lost 3 bases at V and 8 bases at J; junction bases unmatched: 3. Germline CDR1 MNHNS, CDR2 SASEGT. The CDR3 totals 15 residues. The CDR3 is CASSDGTSGRYIQYF. CDR3 bases: TGTGCCAGCAGTGATGGGACTAGCGGGAGATACATTCAGTACTTC.

The chain recombines TRBV25-1 with TRBJ2-3; 8 positions match TRBD1. After removal of 1 base from V and 0 bases from J, the junction contained 3 bases not matched to a gene. The CDR3 has 16 residues. CDR1 and CDR2 (germline): MGHDK, SYGVNS. Here the CDR3 reads CASSESTGASTDTQYF. CDR3 nucleotides: TGTGCCAGCAGTGAATCGACAGGGGCTAGCACAGATACGCAGTATTTT. Variable domain in full (rest from reference TRBV25-1 and TRBJ2-3): EADIYQTPRYLVIGTGKKITLECSQTMGHDKMYWYQQDPGMELHLIHYSYGVNSTEKGDLSSESTVSRIRTEHFPLTLESARPSHTSQYLCASSESTGASTDTQYFGPGTRLTVL.

The chain is built from TRBV7-9 and TRBJ2-5, with a tentative D call TRBD1 (7 bases). V lost 5 bases and J lost 5, with 21 bases in between. This CDR3 is built from 16 residues. Germline V gene data show CDR1 as SEHNR and CDR2 as FQNEAQ (reference sequence). CDR3 DNA: TGTGCCAGCAGCCTCCTTATGGAGGGGGCTCGGGAGACCCAGTACTTC. Protein product: CASSLLMEGARETQYF. The full variable domain, with the rest looked up from reference TRBV7-9 and TRBJ2-5, is DTGVSQNPRHKITKRGQNVTFRCDPISEHNRLYWYRQTLGQGPEFLTYFQNEAQLEKSRLLSDRFSAERPKGSFSTLEIQRTEQGDSAMYLCASSLLMEGARETQYFGPGTRLLVL.

The chain uses TRBV19 and TRBJ2-7, with 8 bases aligning to TRBD2. Unmatched junction bases numbered 6, after V lost 5 bases and J lost 3 bases. The CDR3 extends over 14 amino acids. Germline V gene data show CDR1 as LNHDA and CDR2 as SQIVND (reference sequence). CDR3: CASSSTSVNYEQYF. The CDR3 bases are TGTGCCAGTAGTTCGACTAGCGTAAACTACGAGCAGTACTTC.

The chain couples TRBV7-8 to TRBJ2-2; D perhaps matches TRBD2 (5 bases). CDR1 is SGHVS, CDR2 FQNEAQ, per germline. V was clipped by 2 bases and J by 7 bases, with 14 bases between them. The CDR3 contains 15 residues. CDR3 DNA: TGTGCCAGCAGCTTACACGGACCCCGGGGCGGGGAGCTGTTTTTT. It encodes CASSLHGPRGGELFF.

The rearrangement links TRBV11-2 to TRBJ2-7; 15 bases are a match to TRBD2. V gave up 0 bases and J gave up 4 bases; unmatched junction bases: 13. Per germline, CDR1 SGHAT and CDR2 FQNNGV. CDR3 size: 20 residues. The CDR3 DNA reads TGTGCCAGCAGCTTAGAATTGGGGAAGTATGGGACTAGCGGGAGGTACGAGCAGTACTTC. Its protein is CASSLELGKYGTSGRYEQYF.

CDR3 sequence: CASSLRLAGVSLNEQFF. Here the CDR3 DNA reads TGTGCCAGCAGCCTAAGACTAGCGGGAGTCTCTCTAAATGAGCAGTTCTTC. The chain employs TRBV7-8 and TRBJ2-1, with 12 bases lining up with TRBD2. The CDR3 extends over 17 amino acids. CDR1 is SGHVS and CDR2 is FQNEAQ in the germline V gene. Germline trimming cut 5 bases from V and 7 bases from J; bases unmatched to any gene: 12.

CDR3 DNA: TGTGCCAGCAGCGTAGACGGGGTGGTGTACGGAAACACCATATATTTT. This encodes CASSVDGVVYGNTIYF. The rearrangement uses TRBV9 and TRBJ1-3; D gene ambiguous. The V gene lost 0 bases and the J gene lost 4 bases, with 14 bases spanning the gap. The CDR3 is 16 residues long. Germline-derived CDR1 and CDR2 are SGDLS and YYNGEE.

The J gene is TRBJ1-2, the V gene TRBV5-4; D uncertain. Trimming pared 4 bases from V and 5 bases from J, leaving 15 bases between. This CDR3 contains 14 residues. The germline gives CDR1 SGHNT, CDR2 YYREEE (reference sequence). CDR3 residues: CASSLAWTPYGYTF. Here the CDR3 DNA reads TGTGCCAGCAGCCTTGCTTGGACTCCGTATGGCTACACCTTC. Using reference TRBV5-4 and TRBJ1-2 for the parts outside the CDR3, the full variable domain is ETGVTQSPTHLIKTRGQQVTLRCSSQSGHNTVSWYQQALGQGPQFIFQYYREEENGRGNFPPRFSGLQFPNYSSELNVNALELDDSALYLCASSLAWTPYGYTFGSGTRLTVV.

J is TRBJ2-6 and V is TRBV14; the D is unclear. CDR1 SGHDN and CDR2 FVKESK come from the germline V gene. The V gene lost 4 bases and the J gene lost 0 bases, with 7 bases spanning the gap. CDR3 length: 15 residues. DNA for the CDR3: TGTGCCAGCAGCCGCAGGATCTCTGGGGCCAACGTCCTGACTTTC. Protein sequence: CASSRRISGANVLTF.

Here the CDR3 DNA reads TGTGCCAGCAGCCACTCTCTTACTTACAGGGAGCAGTACTTC. Translating gives CASSHSLTYREQYF. V and J are TRBV3-1 (or the pseudogene TRBV3-2) and TRBJ2-7; maybe TRBD1 (5 bases). Germline V gene lookup returns CDR1 LGHDT and CDR2 YNNKEL (reference sequence). The CDR3 has 14 amino acids. The germline V and J ends were trimmed by 3 bases and 7 bases, with 16 bases remaining between them.

This clone was observed once. The chain uses TRBV5-5 and TRBJ1-4; D possibly corresponds to TRBD1 (6 bases). This CDR3 comprises 15 residues. V lost 4 bases and J lost 1, with 11 bases in between. Germline loops: CDR1 SGHKS, CDR2 YYEKEE (reference sequence). As DNA, the CDR3 is TGTGCCAGCAGCATCTTGACAGGAACTAATGAAAAACTGTTTTTT. The encoded protein is CASSILTGTNEKLFF.

This clone was counted a few times. The CDR3 protein is CASSPLWAAGTSGSYEQYF. The CDR3 coding sequence is TGTGCCAGCAGCCCTTTGTGGGCAGCAGGGACTAGCGGCTCCTACGAGCAGTACTTC. This chain connects TRBV7-2 to TRBJ2-7, with 11 nucleotides matching TRBD2. This CDR3 region has 19 residues. V was pared by 5 bases and J by 0 bases, with 15 bases of the junction left unmatched. Germline CDR1 reads SGHTA; CDR2 reads FQGNSA. Drawing the rest from reference TRBV7-2 and TRBJ2-7, the complete variable domain is GAGVSQSPSNKVTEKGKDVELRCDPISGHTALYWYRQSLGQGLEFLIYFQGNSAPDKSGLPSDRFSAERTGGSVSTLTIQRTQQEDSAVYLCASSPLWAAGTSGSYEQYFGPGTRLTVT.

On this clone: The sample has other DNA sequences that encode this CDR3 too. The chain recombines TRBV5-1 with TRBJ2-7; 10 bases are a match to TRBD2. The CDR3 runs 15 residues. CDR1 is SGHRS and CDR2 is YFSETQ in the germline V gene. V dropped 0 bases and J dropped 4; count of bases not matched to a gene: 4. The CDR3 DNA is TGCGCCAGCAGCTTGGCTAGCGGGAGTTCATACGAGCAGTACTTC. This gives the protein CASSLASGSSYEQYF.

The chain has TRBV27 and TRBJ1-1; possible D gene TRBD1, 5 bases. The V gene's germline CDR1 is MNHEY and CDR2 SMNVEV (reference sequence). Trimming removed 1 base from V and 5 bases from J, with 11 bases in between. The CDR3 spans 14 residues. The DNA for the CDR3 is TGTGCCAGCAGTTTATTTTCAGGGAGGACTGAAGCTTTCTTT. Translation: CASSLFSGRTEAFF.

Written as DNA, the CDR3 is TGTGCCAGCAGCGTAGCCGGGACAGGGGGTTACAATGAGCAGTTCTTC. It codes for CASSVAGTGGYNEQFF. The gene calls are TRBV9 and TRBJ2-1, with 11 bases aligning to TRBD1. Losses at the gene ends were 0 bases for V and 4 bases for J; bases not matched to a gene: 3. Per germline, CDR1 SGDLS and CDR2 YYNGEE. The CDR3 runs to 16 residues.

This clone appeared many times. The rearrangement uses TRBV27 and TRBJ2-2; the match to TRBD2 covers 13 bases. The ends lost 6 bases at V and 6 bases at J; junction bases unmatched: 7. This CDR3 contains 16 residues. Germline CDR1 reads MNHEY; CDR2 reads SMNVEV (reference sequence). CDR3 sequence: CASSSLAGGFAGELFF. CDR3 coding DNA: TGTGCCAGCAGCTCACTAGCGGGAGGGTTTGCCGGGGAGCTGTTTTTT.

This chain connects TRBV4-3 to TRBJ2-5, with 7 bases lining up with TRBD2. V was clipped by 4 bases and J by 6 bases; unmatched bases: 5. The CDR3 is 13 residues long. From germline, CDR1 is LGHNA and CDR2 YSLEER. CDR3 DNA: TGCGCCAGCAGCCCCTCTAGCGGCCAGACCCAGTACTTC. It codes for CASSPSSGQTQYF.

The rearrangement links TRBV5-6 to TRBJ2-2, with 9 bases matching TRBD2. The germline V gene has CDR1 SGHDT and CDR2 YYEEEE. V lost 0 bases, J lost 5 bases, and 8 bases stayed unmatched. The CDR3 is 17 amino acids. The CDR3: CASSLVSGRWVTGELFF. The CDR3 DNA sequence: TGTGCCAGCAGCTTGGTAAGCGGGAGGTGGGTTACCGGGGAGCTGTTTTTT.